Listed here are 2 T cell receptor beta chains from one sample, sequenced in a study of regulatory T cells in long-lasting Graves disease. Sample time point: newly diagnosed GD, antithyroid drugs for less than 3 months. PBMCs provided the RNA from which the TCR library was made. Both iRepertoire HTBI primers and Arm-PCR of CDR3 regions were used to build the TCR beta libraries. From the multiplex PCR reads, TCRdb called clonotypes with MiXCR, one entry per CDR3 protein. Of roughly 510,000 distinct CDR3 sequences detected, about 16% appear once; the ten largest clones hold around 12%. These sequences were also reported in another study, on T cells in Graves' hyperthyroidism and ophthalmopathy.

The sequences come from peripheral blood mononuclear cells (PBMCs), collected at new diagnosis, from a patient treated with antithyroid drugs. Receptors were obtained from a man aged 18 to 29 with Graves disease.

This clonotype turned up a few times. This rearrangement joins TRBV19 to TRBJ2-7; maybe TRBD1 (6 bases). V was clipped by 3 bases and J by 2 bases, with 11 bases between them. The CDR3 has 14 amino acids. Germline V gene sequence: CDR1 LNHDA, CDR2 SQIVND (reference sequence). CDR3: CASSIGGLTYEQYF. The CDR3 bases are TGTGCCAGTAGTATTGGGGGCCTAACCTACGAGCAGTACTTC.

This clonotype was seen at least ten times. J is TRBJ2-3 and V is TRBV7-3; D is unresolved. V shed 5 bases and J shed 0 bases, with 15 bases lying between them. CDR1 and CDR2 (germline): SGHTA, FQGTGA. CDR3 length equals 16 residues. The CDR3 DNA sequence: TGTGCCAGCAGCCCCGGAGCTTACCCTAGCACAGATACGCAGTATTTT. Amino acid sequence: CASSPGAYPSTDTQYF. The variable domain in full, with the rest retrieved from reference TRBV7-3 and TRBJ2-3, is GAGVSQTPSNKVTEKGKYVELRCDPISGHTALYWYRQSLGQGPEFLIYFQGTGAADDSGLPNDRFFAVRPEGSVSTLKIQRTERGDSAVYLCASSPGAYPSTDTQYFGPGTRLTVL.